This T cell receptor beta chain was found in a study of early T cells in non-severe SARS-CoV-2 infection. About the study: The authors sequenced bulk RNA from unsorted whole blood, leaving chains unpaired.

The CDR3 sequence is 14 residues long. Trimming took 5 bases from V and 2 from J, leaving 12 bases between them. Germline loops: CDR1 MNHNS, CDR2 SASEGT. A remark on this clonotype: Its antigen is currently unknown.

Unique molecular identifiers were attached to individual cDNA molecules. From the 5' RACE reads, TCRdb called clonotypes with MiXCR, one entry per CDR3 protein. In the table there are tens of thousands of distinct CDR3 sequences, 20% of which are singletons. Study observations and caveats: The matching step, a VDJdb search, favored anti-spike CD8 responses and missed private and CD4 specificities.

The chain uses TRBV6-1 and TRBJ2-5; D unresolved. The sequenced sample was whole blood, obtained at baseline. The TCR comes from an adult who was a healthcare worker with PCR-confirmed SARS-CoV-2 infection or an uninfected control (not recorded which). The CDR3 is CASSPQTKQETQYF. The CDR3 coding sequence is TGTGCCAGCAGTCCCCAGACAAAACAAGAGACCCAGTACTTC.